The clone carrying this T cell receptor beta chain was recorded once. Its target is unknown. Thyroid surgery was preceded by no treatment in any patient. The germline V gene encodes CDR1 DFQATT and CDR2 SNEGSKA (reference sequence). This CDR3 spans 15 amino acids. The V and J ends lost 0 bases and 0 bases respectively, with 9 bases between them. The source of the sample is a study of metastatic and nonmetastatic thyroid tumors. Study in general: Malignant thyroid and benign thyroid patients provided blood and tumor or nodule tissue whose repertoires were compared. Study findings and constraints: Benign nodules reportedly had significantly lower TCR beta diversity than malignant thyroid tumors in blood and tumor.

In the original processing: Differences in CDR3 between clinicopathological groups were drawn on to build a classifier intended to discriminate distant-metastatic papillary thyroid cancer patients. TCRdb reprocessed the PCR reads via MiXCR. What appears here as the V and J calls and clone size reflects TCRdb's work, not the paper's. The sample includes 27,000 or so clones, roughly 17% of them seen just once. The J gene is TRBJ1-5, the V gene TRBV20-1; D is unresolved. Source material: blood. This sequence originates from a male donor with papillary thyroid cancer or a benign thyroid nodule (not recorded which). Some clones in this sample may be carry-over from other donors' samples. Here the CDR3 DNA reads TGCAGTGCTAGAGATTCCCGGAATAGCAATCAGCCCCAGCATTTT. It translates to CSARDSRNSNQPQHF.